This T cell receptor (beta chain) was observed in a study of regulatory T cells in long-lasting Graves disease. Sample time point: persistent/refractory GD, antithyroid drugs over 5 years with positive TRAb. After RNA was extracted from PBMCs, the TCR library was made from it. The peripheral blood volume drawn was roughly 8.7 milliliters, and it was collected into EDTA tubes. Construction of TCR beta libraries relied on iRepertoire HTBI primers and on Arm-PCR targeting CDR3 regions. One entry per CDR3 protein, called by TCRdb with MiXCR from the multiplex PCR reads. The repertoire has 600,000 to 800,000 distinct CDR3 sequences, roughly 30% of them found once; the top ten carry 40% to 50%. The material was peripheral blood mononuclear cells (PBMCs), obtained when the disease was refractory, from a patient treated with antithyroid drugs. This TCR derives from a female donor with Graves disease.

CDR3 DNA sequence: TGCAGCGTTGAGGTAGCGAACACTGAAGCTTTCTTT. It translates to CSVEVANTEAFF. The J gene is TRBJ1-1, the V gene TRBV29-1; D gene ambiguous. Trimming took off 3 bases at V and 1 base at J, with 6 bases between the two ends. Germline V gives CDR1 SQVTM, CDR2 ANQGSEA. CDR3 length: 12 amino acids.